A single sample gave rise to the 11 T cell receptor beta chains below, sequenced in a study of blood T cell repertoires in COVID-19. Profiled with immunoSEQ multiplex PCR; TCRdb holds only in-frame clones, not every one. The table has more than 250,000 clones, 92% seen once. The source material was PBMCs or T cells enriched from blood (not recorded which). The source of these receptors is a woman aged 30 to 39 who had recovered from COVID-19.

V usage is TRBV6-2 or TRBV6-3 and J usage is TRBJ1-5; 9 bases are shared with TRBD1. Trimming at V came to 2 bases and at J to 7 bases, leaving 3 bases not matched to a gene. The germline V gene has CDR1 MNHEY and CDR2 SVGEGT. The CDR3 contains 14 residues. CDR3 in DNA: TGTGCCAGCAGTTACGGACAGGGGCGGCAGCCCCAGCATTTT. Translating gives CASSYGQGRQPQHF.

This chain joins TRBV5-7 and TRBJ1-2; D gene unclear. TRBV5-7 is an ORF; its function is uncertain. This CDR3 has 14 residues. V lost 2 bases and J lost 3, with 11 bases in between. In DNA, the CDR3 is TGTGCCAGCAGCTTAGCCCTGCATTACTATGGCTACACCTTC. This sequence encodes CASSLALHYYGYTF.

CDR3 DNA: TGTGCCAGCAGTGCGTCTAGGGAGGGGGGTATCAATGAGCAGTTCTTC. Amino acid sequence: CASSASREGGINEQFF. The genes are TRBV25-1 and TRBJ2-1, with a weak D call TRBD2 (7 bases). Germline V gene sequence: CDR1 MGHDK, CDR2 SYGVNS. The CDR3 length is 16 residues. V lost 4 bases, J lost 6 bases, and 19 bases lay in between.

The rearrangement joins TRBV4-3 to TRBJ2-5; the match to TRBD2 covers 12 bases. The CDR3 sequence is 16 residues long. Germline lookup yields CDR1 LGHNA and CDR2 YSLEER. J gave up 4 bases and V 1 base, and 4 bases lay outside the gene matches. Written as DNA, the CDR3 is TGCGCCAGCAGCCAAGCAGGGACTAGCGGGCGAGAGACCCAGTACTTC. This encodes CASSQAGTSGRETQYF.

The CDR3 protein is CASSKRREGWNSPLHF. The CDR3 DNA follows: TGTGCCAGCAGCAAAAGGCGTGAGGGCTGGAATTCACCCCTCCACTTT. V usage is TRBV21-1 and J usage is TRBJ1-6. TRBV21-1 is designated a pseudogene. The CDR3 runs 16 residues.

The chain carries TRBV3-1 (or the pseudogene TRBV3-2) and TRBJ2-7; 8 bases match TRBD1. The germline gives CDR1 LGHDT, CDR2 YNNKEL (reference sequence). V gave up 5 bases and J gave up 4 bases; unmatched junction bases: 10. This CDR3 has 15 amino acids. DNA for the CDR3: TGTGCCAGCAGCGATCCGGGACAGGACAAATACGAGCAGTACTTC. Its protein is CASSDPGQDKYEQYF.

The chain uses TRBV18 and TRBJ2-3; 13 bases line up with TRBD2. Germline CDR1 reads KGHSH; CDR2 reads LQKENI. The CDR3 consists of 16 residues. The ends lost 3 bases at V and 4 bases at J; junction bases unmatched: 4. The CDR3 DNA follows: TGTGCCAGCTCACCTCAGGGACTAGCGGGGCCAGATACGCAGTATTTT. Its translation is CASSPQGLAGPDTQYF.

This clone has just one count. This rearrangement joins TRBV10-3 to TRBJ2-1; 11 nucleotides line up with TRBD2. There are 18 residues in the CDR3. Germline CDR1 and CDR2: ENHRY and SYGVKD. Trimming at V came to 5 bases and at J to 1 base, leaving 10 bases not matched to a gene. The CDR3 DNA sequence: TGTGCCATCAGTAGACTAGCGGGATTGTCAGTTTCCTACAATGAGCAGTTCTTC. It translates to CAISRLAGLSVSYNEQFF.

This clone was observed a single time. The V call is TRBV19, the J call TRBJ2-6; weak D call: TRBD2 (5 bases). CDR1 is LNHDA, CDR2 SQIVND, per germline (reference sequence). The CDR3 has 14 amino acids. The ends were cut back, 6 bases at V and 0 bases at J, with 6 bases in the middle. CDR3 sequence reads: CASRGSSGANVLTF. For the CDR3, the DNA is TGTGCCAGTAGAGGGAGCTCTGGGGCCAACGTCCTGACTTTC.

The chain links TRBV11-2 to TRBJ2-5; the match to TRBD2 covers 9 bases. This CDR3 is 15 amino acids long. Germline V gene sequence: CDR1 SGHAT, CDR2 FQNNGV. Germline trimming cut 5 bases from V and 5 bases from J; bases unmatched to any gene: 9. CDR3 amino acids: CASSGAAGGTETQYF. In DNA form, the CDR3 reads TGTGCCAGCAGCGGAGCGGCGGGGGGGACGGAGACCCAGTACTTC.

CDR3 sequence reads: CASSYAPEHYNSPLHF. CDR3 DNA sequence: TGTGCCAGCAGCTACGCCCCCGAACACTATAATTCACCCCTCCACTTT. This chain joins TRBV6-5 and TRBJ1-6; no reliable D call. Trimming removed 6 bases from V and 3 bases from J, with 15 bases in between. CDR1 MNHEY and CDR2 SVGAGI come from the germline V gene. The CDR3 is 16 amino acids.